This T cell receptor (beta chain) stems from a study of blood T cell repertoires in COVID-19. The wider study: Acute-phase and convalescent COVID-19 samples originated in the United States, Italy and Spain. T cells, B-cell-depleted T cells, or PBMCs provided the cDNA or gDNA that served as material.

Trimming at V came to 6 bases and at J to 0 bases, leaving 4 bases not matched to a gene. Germline-derived CDR1 and CDR2 are SQVTM and ANQGSEA. This CDR3 spans 14 amino acids. In the source study's methods: Amplification from reference gene primers served as the basis for estimated nucleated cell counts. The data were produced by immunoSEQ multiplex PCR, yet TCRdb's version contains in-frame clones alone and is incomplete. That table furnishes V, J and clone size, whereas the DNA furnished D and trimming. The sample carries some 240,000 clones, roughly nine tenths recorded once. Followed longitudinally, the Seattle patients had been enrolled during active infection.

The gene calls are TRBV29-1 and TRBJ1-5, with TRBD1 matching over 8 bases. The receptor's source is a man in his 60s with COVID-19, enrolled during active disease. The sequenced material came from peripheral blood. CDR3 in amino acids: CSVWTGHSNQPQHF. The CDR3 DNA reads as TGCAGCGTATGGACAGGGCATAGCAATCAGCCCCAGCATTTT.